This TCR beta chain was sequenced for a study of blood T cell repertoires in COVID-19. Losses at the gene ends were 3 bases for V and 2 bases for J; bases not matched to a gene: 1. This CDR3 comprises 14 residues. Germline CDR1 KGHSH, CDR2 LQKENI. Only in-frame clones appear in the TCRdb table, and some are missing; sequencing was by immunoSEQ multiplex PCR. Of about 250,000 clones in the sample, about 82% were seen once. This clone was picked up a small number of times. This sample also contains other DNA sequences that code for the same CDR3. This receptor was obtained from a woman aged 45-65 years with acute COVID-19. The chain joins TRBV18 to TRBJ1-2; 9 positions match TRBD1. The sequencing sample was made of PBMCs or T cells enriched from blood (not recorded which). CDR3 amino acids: CASSPGQGNYGYTF. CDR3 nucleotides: TGTGCCAGCTCACCCGGACAGGGGAACTATGGCTACACCTTC.